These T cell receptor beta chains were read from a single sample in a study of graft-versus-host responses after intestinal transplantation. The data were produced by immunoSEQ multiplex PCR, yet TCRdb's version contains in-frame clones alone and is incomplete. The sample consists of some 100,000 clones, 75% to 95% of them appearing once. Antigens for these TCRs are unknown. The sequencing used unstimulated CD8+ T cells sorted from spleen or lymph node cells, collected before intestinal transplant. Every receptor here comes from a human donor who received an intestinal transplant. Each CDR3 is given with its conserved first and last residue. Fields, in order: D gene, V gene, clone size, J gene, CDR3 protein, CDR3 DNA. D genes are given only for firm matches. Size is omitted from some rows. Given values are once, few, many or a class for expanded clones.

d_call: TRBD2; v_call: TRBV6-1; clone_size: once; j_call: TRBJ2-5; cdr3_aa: CASSEFPGGMEETQYF; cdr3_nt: TGTGCCAGCAGTGAGTTCCCGGGAGGGATGGAGGAGACCCAGTACTTC
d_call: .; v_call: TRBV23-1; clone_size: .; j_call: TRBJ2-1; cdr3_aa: CASSHHKTEYNEQFF; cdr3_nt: TGCGCCAGCAGTCATCACAAGACAGAATACAATGAGCAGTTCTTC
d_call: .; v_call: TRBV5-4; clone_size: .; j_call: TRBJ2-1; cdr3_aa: CASSTIGAGSNEQFF; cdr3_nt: TGTGCCAGCAGCACTATCGGAGCTGGCTCCAATGAGCAGTTCTTC
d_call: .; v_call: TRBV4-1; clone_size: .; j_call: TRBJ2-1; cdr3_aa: CASSQVGPRAGNEQFF; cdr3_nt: TGCGCCAGCAGCCAAGTTGGGCCCAGAGCGGGCAATGAGCAGTTCTTC
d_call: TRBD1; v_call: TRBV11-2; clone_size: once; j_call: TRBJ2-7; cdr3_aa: CASSIGQGSYEQYF; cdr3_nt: TGTGCCAGCAGCATAGGACAGGGCTCCTACGAGCAGTACTTC
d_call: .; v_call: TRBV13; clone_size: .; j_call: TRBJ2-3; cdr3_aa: CASSLEAGADTQYF; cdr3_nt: TGTGCCAGCAGCTTAGAGGCTGGCGCAGATACGCAGTATTTT
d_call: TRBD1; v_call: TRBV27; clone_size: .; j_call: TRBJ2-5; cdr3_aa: CASRTGEGETQYF; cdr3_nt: TGTGCCAGCAGGACAGGGGAAGGTGAGACCCAGTACTTC
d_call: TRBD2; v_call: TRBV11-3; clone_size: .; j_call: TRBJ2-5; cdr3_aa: CASSQGRLAGPQETQYF; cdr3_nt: TGTGCCAGCAGCCAGGGGAGACTAGCGGGGCCCCAAGAGACCCAGTACTTC
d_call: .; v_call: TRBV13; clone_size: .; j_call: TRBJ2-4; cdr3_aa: CASSFWGNRDIQYF; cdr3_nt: TGTGCCAGCAGCTTTTGGGGGAATCGAGACATTCAGTACTTC
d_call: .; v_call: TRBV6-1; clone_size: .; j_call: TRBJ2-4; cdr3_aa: CASTSEHSLRNIQYF; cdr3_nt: TGTGCCAGCACCTCAGAACACAGCCTGAGAAACATTCAGTACTTC
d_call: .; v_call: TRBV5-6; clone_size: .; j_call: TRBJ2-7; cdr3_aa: CASSLGGASEQYF; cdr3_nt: TGTGCCAGCAGCTTGGGCGGGGCCTCCGAGCAGTACTTC
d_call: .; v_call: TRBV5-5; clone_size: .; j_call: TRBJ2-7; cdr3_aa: CASSLDRGFAYEQYF; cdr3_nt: TGTGCCAGCAGCTTGGATCGGGGGTTTGCATACGAGCAGTACTTC
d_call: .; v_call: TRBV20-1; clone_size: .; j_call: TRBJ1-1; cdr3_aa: CSGRLNTEAFF; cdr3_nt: TGCAGTGGTCGACTGAACACTGAAGCTTTCTTT
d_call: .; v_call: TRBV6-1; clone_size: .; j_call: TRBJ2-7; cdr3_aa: CASTGLASYEQYF; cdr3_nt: TGTGCCAGCACGGGACTCGCTTCCTACGAGCAGTACTTC
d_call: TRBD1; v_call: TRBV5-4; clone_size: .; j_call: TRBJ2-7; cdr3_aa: CASSSTDRGIYEQYF; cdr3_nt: TGTGCCAGCAGCTCCACAGACAGGGGAATATACGAGCAGTACTTC
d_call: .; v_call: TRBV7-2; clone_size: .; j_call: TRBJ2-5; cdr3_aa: CASSSPGWETQYF; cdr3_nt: TGTGCCAGCAGCTCGCCAGGGTGGGAGACCCAGTACTTC
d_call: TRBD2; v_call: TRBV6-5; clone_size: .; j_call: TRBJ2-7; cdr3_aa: CASSWASGSWEQYF; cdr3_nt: TGTGCCAGCAGTTGGGCTAGCGGGAGTTGGGAGCAGTACTTC
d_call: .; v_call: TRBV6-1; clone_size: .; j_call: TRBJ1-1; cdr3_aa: CASSRDINTEAFF; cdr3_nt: TGTGCCAGCAGTCGGGACATTAACACTGAAGCTTTCTTT
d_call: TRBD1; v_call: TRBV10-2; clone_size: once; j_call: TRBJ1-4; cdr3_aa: CASSELDRGNEKLFF; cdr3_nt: TGCGCCAGCAGTGAGTTGGACAGGGGCAATGAAAAACTGTTTTTT
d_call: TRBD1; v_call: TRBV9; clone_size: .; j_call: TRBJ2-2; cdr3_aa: CASQSGQHTGELFF; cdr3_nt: TGTGCCAGCCAATCGGGACAGCACACCGGGGAGCTGTTTTTT
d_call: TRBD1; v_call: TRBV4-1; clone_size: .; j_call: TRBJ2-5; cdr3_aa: CASSQVSAGGYEETQYF; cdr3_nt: TGCGCCAGCAGCCAAGTGTCGGCAGGGGGTTATGAAGAGACCCAGTACTTC
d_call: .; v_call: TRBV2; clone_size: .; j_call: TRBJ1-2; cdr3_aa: CASTQGTAGGYGYTF; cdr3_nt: TGTGCCAGCACGCAAGGAACAGCCGGGGGCTATGGCTACACCTTC
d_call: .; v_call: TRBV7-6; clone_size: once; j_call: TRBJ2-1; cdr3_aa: CASSSRRVRVVDEQFF; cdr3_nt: TGTGCCAGCAGCTCCCGGAGAGTCAGGGTCGTCGATGAGCAGTTCTTC
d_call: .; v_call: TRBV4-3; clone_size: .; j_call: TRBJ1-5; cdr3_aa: CASSQVVTANQPQHF; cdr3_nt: TGCGCCAGCAGCCAAGTCGTGACCGCCAATCAGCCCCAGCATTTT
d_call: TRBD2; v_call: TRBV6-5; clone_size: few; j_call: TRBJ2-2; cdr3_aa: CASSYSLAGASELFF; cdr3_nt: TGTGCCAGCAGTTACTCTCTAGCGGGAGCCTCGGAGCTGTTTTTT
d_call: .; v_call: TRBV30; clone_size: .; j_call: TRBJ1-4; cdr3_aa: CAWSVSVTPEKLFF; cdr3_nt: TGTGCCTGGAGTGTATCGGTTACTCCTGAAAAACTGTTTTTT
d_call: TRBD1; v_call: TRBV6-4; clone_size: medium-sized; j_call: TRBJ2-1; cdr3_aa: CASSDSTGGYNEQFF; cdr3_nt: TGTGCCAGCAGTGACTCGACAGGGGGCTACAATGAGCAGTTCTTC
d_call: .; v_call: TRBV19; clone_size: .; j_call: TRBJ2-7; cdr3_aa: CASSAEPGIYEQYF; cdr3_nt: TGTGCCAGCTCCGCGGAGCCGGGCATCTACGAGCAGTACTTC
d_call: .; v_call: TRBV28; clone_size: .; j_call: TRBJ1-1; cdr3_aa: CASSSIHMNTEAFF; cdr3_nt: TGTGCCAGCAGCTCCATCCATATGAACACTGAAGCTTTCTTT
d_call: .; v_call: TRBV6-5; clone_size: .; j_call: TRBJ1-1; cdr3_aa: CASSYGRNTEAFF; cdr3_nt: TGTGCCAGCAGTTACGGACGGAACACTGAAGCTTTCTTT
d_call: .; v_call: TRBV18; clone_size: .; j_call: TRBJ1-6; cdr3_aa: CASSPADAPLHF; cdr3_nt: TGTGCCAGCTCCCCGGCGGATGCACCCCTCCACTTT
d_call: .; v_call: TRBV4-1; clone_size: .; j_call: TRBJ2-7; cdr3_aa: CASSHRLVWVAYEQYF; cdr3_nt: TGCGCCAGCAGCCACCGACTAGTCTGGGTGGCCTACGAGCAGTACTTC
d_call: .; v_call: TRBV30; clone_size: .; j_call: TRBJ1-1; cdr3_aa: CAWSVGTGGNTEAFF; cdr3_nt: TGTGCCTGGAGTGTTGGAACAGGCGGTAACACTGAAGCTTTCTTT
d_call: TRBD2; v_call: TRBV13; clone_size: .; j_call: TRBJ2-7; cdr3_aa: CASSFPSGNSYEQYF; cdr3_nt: TGTGCCAGCAGCTTTCCTAGCGGAAACTCCTACGAGCAGTACTTC
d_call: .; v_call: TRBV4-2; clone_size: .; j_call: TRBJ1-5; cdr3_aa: CASSQTGGSGQPQHF; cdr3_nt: TGTGCCAGCAGCCAGACCGGGGGATCCGGACAGCCCCAGCATTTT
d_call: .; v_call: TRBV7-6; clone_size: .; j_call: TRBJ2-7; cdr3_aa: CASSLGRGNSDEQYF; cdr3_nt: TGTGCCAGCAGCTTAGGACGCGGGAACTCGGACGAGCAGTACTTC
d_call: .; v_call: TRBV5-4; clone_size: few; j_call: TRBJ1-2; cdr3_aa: CASSPVQALYGYTF; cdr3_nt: TGTGCCAGCAGCCCCGTACAGGCCCTGTATGGCTACACCTTC
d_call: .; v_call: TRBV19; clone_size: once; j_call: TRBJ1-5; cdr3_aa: CASSISARAKNQPQHF; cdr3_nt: TGTGCCAGTAGTATCTCGGCCAGGGCTAAGAATCAGCCCCAGCATTTT
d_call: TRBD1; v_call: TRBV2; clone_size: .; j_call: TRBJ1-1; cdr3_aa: CASGQGGSTEAFF; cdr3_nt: TGTGCCAGCGGACAGGGAGGGAGCACTGAAGCTTTCTTT
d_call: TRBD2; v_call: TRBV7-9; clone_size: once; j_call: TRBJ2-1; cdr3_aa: CASSLSGKIYNEQFF; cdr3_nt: TGTGCCAGCAGCTTGAGCGGGAAGATCTACAATGAGCAGTTCTTC
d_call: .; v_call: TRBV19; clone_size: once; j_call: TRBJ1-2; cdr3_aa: CASTYTGGTNYGYTF; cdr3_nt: TGTGCCAGTACCTATACCGGGGGAACCAACTATGGCTACACCTTC
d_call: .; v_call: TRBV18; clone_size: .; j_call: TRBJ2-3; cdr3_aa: CASSPNQLRAPSTDTQYF; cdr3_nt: TGTGCCAGCTCACCCAACCAATTGCGGGCCCCTAGCACAGATACGCAGTATTTT
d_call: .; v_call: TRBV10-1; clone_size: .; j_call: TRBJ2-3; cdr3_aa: CASSEGGADTQYF; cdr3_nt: TGCGCCAGCAGTGAGGGGGGCGCAGATACGCAGTATTTT
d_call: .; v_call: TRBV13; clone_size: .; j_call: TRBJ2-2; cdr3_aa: CASSFFGERSGELFF; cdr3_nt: TGTGCCAGCAGCTTCTTCGGTGAGCGGTCCGGGGAGCTGTTTTTT
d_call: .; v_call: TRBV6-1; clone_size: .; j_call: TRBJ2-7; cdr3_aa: CASSEPTGGLPYEQYF; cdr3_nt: TGTGCCAGCAGTGAACCCACCGGGGGTCTACCCTACGAGCAGTACTTC
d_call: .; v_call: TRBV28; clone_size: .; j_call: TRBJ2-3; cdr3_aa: CASSLGGASSDTQYF; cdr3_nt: TGTGCCAGCAGTTTAGGCGGGGCGTCTTCAGATACGCAGTATTTT
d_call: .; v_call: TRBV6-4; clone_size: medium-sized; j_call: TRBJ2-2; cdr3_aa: CASSDKNTGELFF; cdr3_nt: TGTGCCAGCAGTGACAAAAACACCGGGGAGCTGTTTTTT
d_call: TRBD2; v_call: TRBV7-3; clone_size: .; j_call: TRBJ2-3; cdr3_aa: CASSLMGLGLAGSTDTQYF; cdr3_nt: TGTGCCAGCAGCTTAATGGGCTTGGGGCTAGCGGGGAGCACAGATACGCAGTATTTT
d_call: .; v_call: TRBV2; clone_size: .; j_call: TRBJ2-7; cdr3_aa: CASSDPINYEQYF; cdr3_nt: TGTGCCAGCAGTGACCCTATTAACTACGAGCAGTACTTC
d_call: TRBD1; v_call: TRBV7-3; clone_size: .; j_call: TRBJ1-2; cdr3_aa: CASSLTFGQGAYGYTF; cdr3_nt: TGTGCCAGCAGCTTAACGTTCGGCCAGGGGGCCTATGGCTACACCTTC
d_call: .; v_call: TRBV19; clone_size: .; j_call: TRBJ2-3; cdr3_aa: CASSIEAGLVGLGLPSTDTQYF; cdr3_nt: TGTGCCAGTAGTATTGAGGCGGGTCTTGTGGGGCTAGGTTTACCTAGCACAGATACGCAGTATTTT
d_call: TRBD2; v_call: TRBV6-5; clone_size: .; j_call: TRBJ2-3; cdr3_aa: CASSYSGGAADTQYF; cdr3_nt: TGTGCCAGCAGTTATTCCGGGGGGGCAGCAGATACGCAGTATTTT